This record covers a single T cell receptor beta chain. Trimming took 2 bases from V and 1 from J; bases not matched to a gene: 3. This CDR3 has 15 residues. CDR1 and CDR2 from the germline V gene are ENHRY and SYGVKD. Specified time point: neoterminal ileum biopsy at postoperative endoscopy, about 6 months after surgery. This entry belongs to a study of T cell repertoires in ileal Crohn's disease. Sequencing was performed with immunoSEQ multiplex PCR; in TCRdb, only in-frame clones are kept and a portion is missing. The sample lists almost 15,000 clones, over 70% occurring once. Sequenced input: ileal tissue. The source is an adult with Crohn's disease. The chain has TRBV10-3 and TRBJ2-3; 7 positions match TRBD1. CDR3 DNA: TGTGCCATCAGTGAGAGGACAGGTGGCACAGATACGCAGTATTTT. This translates into CAISERTGGTDTQYF.